This T cell receptor beta chain was recovered during a study of molecular identifiers for immune sequencing clone quantification. MiXCR, run by TCRdb on the PCR reads, gives a single entry per CDR3 protein. Counted here are 63,000 or so distinct CDR3 sequences, less than 20% occurring once; the ten biggest clones make up roughly 1.5%. This clonotype was seen at least ten times. Germline V lookup: CDR1 SGHTA, CDR2 FQGNSA. V was shortened by 2 bases and J by 2 bases, with 18 bases between the two germline ends. This CDR3 comprises 17 residues. Material: naive CD8+ T cells from blood, with Jurkat cell RNA spiked in. As to subset: FACS-sorted CD8+CD4-CCR7+CD45RA+ naive T cells. The sequence came from a human donor in good health. Some libraries in this study had Jurkat cell RNA spiked in. The chain joins TRBV7-2 to TRBJ2-5; unclear D gene. The CDR3 DNA is TGTGCCAGCAGCTTAAGTCTTGGGCGGTATGTTCAAGAGACCCAGTACTTC. This codes for CASSLSLGRYVQETQYF. Full variable domain (missing parts from reference TRBV7-2 and TRBJ2-5): GAGVSQSPSNKVTEKGKDVELRCDPISGHTALYWYRQSLGQGLEFLIYFQGNSAPDKSGLPSDRFSAERTGGSVSTLTIQRTQQEDSAVYLCASSLSLGRYVQETQYFGPGTRLLVL.